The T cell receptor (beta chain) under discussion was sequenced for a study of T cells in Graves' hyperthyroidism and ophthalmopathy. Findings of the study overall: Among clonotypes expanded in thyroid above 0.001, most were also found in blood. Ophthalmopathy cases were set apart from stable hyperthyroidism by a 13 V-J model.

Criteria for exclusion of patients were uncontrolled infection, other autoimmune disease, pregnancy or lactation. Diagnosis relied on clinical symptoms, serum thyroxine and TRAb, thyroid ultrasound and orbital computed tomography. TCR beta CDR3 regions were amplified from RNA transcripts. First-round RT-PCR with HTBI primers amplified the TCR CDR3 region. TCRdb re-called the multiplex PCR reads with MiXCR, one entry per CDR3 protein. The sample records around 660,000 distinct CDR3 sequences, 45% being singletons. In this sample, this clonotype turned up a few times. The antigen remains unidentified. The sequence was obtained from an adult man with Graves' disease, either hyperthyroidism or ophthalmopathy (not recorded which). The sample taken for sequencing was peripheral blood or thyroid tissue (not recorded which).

CDR3 coding DNA: TGTGCCAGCAGTTACTCGCTCCGCCCTGACGAGCAGTACTTC. It specifies CASSYSLRPDEQYF. This sequence joins TRBV7-9 and TRBJ2-7; unclear D gene. CDR1 and CDR2 (germline): SEHNR, FQNEAQ (reference sequence). CDR3 length: 14 amino acids. The V end was cut by 6 bases, the J end by 5 bases, with 17 bases between.